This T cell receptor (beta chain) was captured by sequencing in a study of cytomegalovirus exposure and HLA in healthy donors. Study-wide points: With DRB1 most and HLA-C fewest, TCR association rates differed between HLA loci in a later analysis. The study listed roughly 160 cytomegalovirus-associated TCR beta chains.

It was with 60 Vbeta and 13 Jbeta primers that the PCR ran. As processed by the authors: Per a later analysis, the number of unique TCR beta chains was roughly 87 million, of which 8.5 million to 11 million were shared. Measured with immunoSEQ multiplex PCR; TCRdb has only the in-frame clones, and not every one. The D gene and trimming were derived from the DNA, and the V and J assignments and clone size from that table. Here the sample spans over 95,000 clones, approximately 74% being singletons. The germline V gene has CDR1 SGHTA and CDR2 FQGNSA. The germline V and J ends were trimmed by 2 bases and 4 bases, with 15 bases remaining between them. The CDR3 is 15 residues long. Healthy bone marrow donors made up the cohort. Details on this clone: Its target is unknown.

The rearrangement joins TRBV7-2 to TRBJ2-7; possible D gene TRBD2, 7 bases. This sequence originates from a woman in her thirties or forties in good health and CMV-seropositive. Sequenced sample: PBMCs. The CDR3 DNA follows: TGTGCCAGCAGCTTATATTTGGGGGGGCCTTACGAGCAGTACTTC. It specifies CASSLYLGGPYEQYF.